This T cell receptor (beta chain) was captured by sequencing in a study of human T cells and chemical hapten exposure. Background on the study: Sensitization used 2% DPC on roughly 2 cm by roughly 2 cm upper inner arm skin. All patients underwent weekly scalp dosing with diphenylcyclopropenone for the full roughly 24-week study.

The CDR3 is made up of 15 amino acids. CDR1 and CDR2 from the germline V gene are DFQATT and SNEGSKA (reference sequence). Trimming removed 0 bases from V and 3 bases from J, with 15 bases in between. The authors' processing: There were a median of approximately 88,000 TCRs per sample, with a range from roughly 23,224 to 750,000. TCRdb fed the RACE reads into MiXCR, producing one record per CDR3 protein. TCRdb's processing, not the study's, gives the V and J calls here. The table has about 190,000 distinct CDR3 sequences, roughly a quarter seen once. Time point specified: patch test 3, about 24 weeks after DPC sensitization. Indicated treatment: therapeutic diphenylcyclopropenone sensitization with weekly scalp DPC. Notes on this clonotype: The antigen is not known.

Findings and caveats of the study: Expanded TCRs produced significantly more large CDR3 similarity clusters than controls did.

The clonotype was recovered from a woman aged 40-49 years with alopecia areata. Some clones in this sample may be carry-over from other donors' samples. The sample here was whole blood, taken in connection with sensitization to the hapten diphenylcyclopropenone (DPC). The V gene is TRBV20-1, the J gene TRBJ2-7; D tentatively fits TRBD1 or TRBD2 (5 bases each). The DNA for the CDR3 is TGCAGTGCTAGAGAAACCGGGACCCTTCTCTACGAGCAGTACTTC. It yields the protein CSARETGTLLYEQYF.